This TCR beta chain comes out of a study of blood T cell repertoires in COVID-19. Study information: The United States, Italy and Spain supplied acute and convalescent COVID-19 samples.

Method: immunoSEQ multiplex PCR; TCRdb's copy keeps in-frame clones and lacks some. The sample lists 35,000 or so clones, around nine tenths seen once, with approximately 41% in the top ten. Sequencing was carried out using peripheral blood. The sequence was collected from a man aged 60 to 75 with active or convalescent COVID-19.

The CDR3 DNA follows: TGTGCCAGCAGTTACGGGAGGGGTAGGAACGAAAAACTGTTTTTT. The encoded protein is CASSYGRGRNEKLFF. This rearrangement joins TRBV6-5 to TRBJ1-4; the D gene is possibly TRBD1 (5 bases). Germline V gives CDR1 MNHEY, CDR2 SVGAGI. Trimming stripped 2 bases from V and 8 bases from J, with 15 bases between. The CDR3 contains 15 residues.